One sample yielded the 32 T cell receptor beta chains listed below, sequenced in a study of blood T cells in healthy people across ages. The use of a sample-barcoded 5' primer and a J-beta primer mix characterized a second PCR of about 6 to 11 cycles. TCRdb independently ran MiXCR on the 5' RACE reads; one entry per CDR3 protein. The table has 800,000 or so distinct CDR3 sequences, about half seen once; the top ten hold roughly 18%. Sequencing was done on a sample of blood. The receptors stem from a man aged 80 or over in good health.

The chain combines TRBV7-2 with TRBJ1-1, with a weak D call TRBD1 (5 bases). Trimming left V 4 bases short and J 7 bases short, with 19 bases between. The CDR3 sequence is 15 residues long. Germline lookup yields CDR1 SGHTA and CDR2 FQGNSA. For the CDR3, the DNA is TGTGCCAGCAGCTCACAGGCCCTTCCGGAGAGTGAAGCTTTCTTT. Residues: CASSSQALPESEAFF. The full variable domain, in which reference TRBV7-2 and TRBJ1-1 provide the parts outside the CDR3, is GAGVSQSPSNKVTEKGKDVELRCDPISGHTALYWYRQSLGQGLEFLIYFQGNSAPDKSGLPSDRFSAERTGGSVSTLTIQRTQQEDSAVYLCASSSQALPESEAFFGQGTRLTVV.

This chain joins TRBV7-2 and TRBJ2-5; TRBD1 aligns across 8 bases. V lost 4 bases, J lost 4 bases, and 11 bases stayed unmatched. The germline V gene has CDR1 SGHTA and CDR2 FQGNSA. The CDR3 has 16 residues. DNA for the CDR3: TGTGCCAGCAGCTCACAACCACAGGGGGTAGGAGAGACCCAGTACTTC. Its translation: CASSSQPQGVGETQYF.

V is TRBV20-1 and J is TRBJ1-5; D unresolved. Germline loops: CDR1 DFQATT, CDR2 SNEGSKA (reference sequence). Trimming cost V 4 bases and J 2 bases, with 15 bases left between them. This CDR3 has 15 residues. In DNA form, the CDR3 reads TGCAGTGCTAAAATCGACGGAGACGGCAATCAGCCCCAGCATTTT. Translating it yields CSAKIDGDGNQPQHF.

This clonotype was detected only a few times. V usage is TRBV29-1 and J usage is TRBJ2-1; TRBD2 matches 9 bases. The CDR3 consists of 16 residues. The V segment lost 7 bases and the J segment 8 bases; nucleotides outside the gene matches: 18. Per the germline V gene, CDR1 is SQVTM and CDR2 is ANQGSEA. The CDR3 protein is CSEPTPGLARRHEQFF. CDR3 DNA: TGCAGCGAGCCGACGCCGGGACTAGCCCGACGCCATGAGCAGTTCTTC.

V usage is TRBV29-1 and J usage is TRBJ2-3; D remains ambiguous. Trimming took off 3 bases at V and 2 bases at J, with 6 bases between the two ends. CDR1 and CDR2 (germline): SQVTM, ANQGSEA. There are 12 residues in the CDR3. The CDR3: CSVDSPTDTQYF. CDR3 in DNA: TGCAGCGTTGATTCTCCCACAGATACGCAGTATTTT.

V usage is TRBV20-1 and J usage is TRBJ1-1; 8 bases are shared with TRBD1. This CDR3 is 13 amino acids long. Germline lookup yields CDR1 DFQATT and CDR2 SNEGSKA (reference sequence). V was clipped by 6 bases and J by 4 bases; unmatched bases: 7. The CDR3: CSAEAGGVTEAFF. The DNA of the CDR3 is TGCAGTGCAGAGGCAGGGGGCGTCACTGAAGCTTTCTTT.

This clonotype was seen ten or more times. V is TRBV7-9 and J is TRBJ2-1; a weak D match, TRBD2 (5 bases). The CDR3 consists of 16 residues. Trimming removed 0 bases at V and 7 bases at J, with 16 bases between. Germline loops: CDR1 SEHNR, CDR2 FQNEAQ (reference sequence). DNA for the CDR3: TGTGCCAGCAGCTTAGCGGGGTCAGCTAGCATGAATGAGCAGTTCTTC. Protein sequence: CASSLAGSASMNEQFF.

There are many counts of this clonotype. The V call is TRBV5-1, the J call TRBJ2-1; 15 bases are a match to TRBD2. J lost 8 bases, V lost 5 bases, and 11 bases had no gene match. CDR3 length equals 17 residues. Germline V lookup: CDR1 SGHRS, CDR2 YFSETQ. The CDR3 reads CASSYGRTSGRGDEQFF. The CDR3 region has the DNA TGCGCCAGCAGTTACGGGAGGACTAGCGGGAGGGGAGATGAGCAGTTCTTC.

The rearrangement links TRBV7-8 to TRBJ2-1, with D perhaps TRBD2 (6 bases). Germline V gene lookup returns CDR1 SGHVS and CDR2 FQNEAQ. With 5 bases removed from V and 0 bases from J, the gap between germline ends came to 11 bases. This CDR3 is 15 amino acids long. The CDR3 DNA reads as TGTGCCAGCAGCCCTTACGGGAGCTCCTACAATGAGCAGTTCTTC. Its protein product is CASSPYGSSYNEQFF.

This chain links TRBV7-7 with TRBJ2-1; TRBD2 matches at 14 bases. The CDR3 covers 15 residues. V lost 5 bases to trimming and J lost 9 bases; unmatched junction nucleotides: 6. From germline, CDR1 is SSHAT and CDR2 FNYEAQ (reference sequence). DNA for the CDR3: TGTGCCAGCAGCCGGACTAGCGGGAGGTTAAGTGAGCAGTTCTTC. This encodes CASSRTSGRLSEQFF.

The chain uses TRBV27 and TRBJ2-1; the D gene could be TRBD1 or TRBD2 (5 bases each). The CDR3 runs to 12 residues. The germline V gene encodes CDR1 MNHEY and CDR2 SMNVEV (reference sequence). The germline V and J ends were trimmed by 0 bases and 14 bases, with 11 bases remaining between them. Written as DNA, the CDR3 is TGTGCCAGCAGTTTATCGGGACGAAGTGAGTTCTTC. Encoded protein: CASSLSGRSEFF.

On this clonotype itself: Since a much larger clone is just one base distant, this may be a read error. J is TRBJ2-1 and V is TRBV4-3; D is perhaps TRBD1 (7 bases). V lost 0 bases and J lost 13, with 16 bases in between. The CDR3 totals 14 residues. Germline loops: CDR1 LGHNA, CDR2 YSLEER. The CDR3 bases are TGCGCCAGCAGCCAAGACAGGGGGGTGGAGACCCAGTTCTTC. The encoded protein is CASSQDRGVETQFF.

The CDR3 bases are TGTGCCAGCAGCAAAAATCCAGGGGGGCGCCCAGATACGCAGTATTTT. Translating gives CASSKNPGGRPDTQYF. V usage is TRBV21-1 and J usage is TRBJ2-3; the table gives TRBD1 as D, unverified against the DNA. TRBV21-1 is a pseudogene segment. The CDR3 extends over 16 amino acids.

As to this clonotype: One end of the junction is discordant with germline, which a read error may explain. The chain couples TRBV12-3 or TRBV12-4 to TRBJ2-4; possible D gene TRBD2, 5 bases. This CDR3 region has 13 residues. The CDR3, as DNA: TGTGCCAGCAGTGTCCTAGCCAAAAACACTCAGTACTTC. It yields the protein CASSVLAKNTQYF.

Only a few counts were recorded for this clonotype. This chain connects TRBV7-2 to TRBJ2-5, with TRBD2 as a possible D gene (5 bases). With 5 bases removed from V and 5 bases from J, the gap between germline ends came to 15 bases. Germline CDR1 and CDR2: SGHTA and FQGNSA. The CDR3 extends over 14 amino acids. Here the CDR3 reads CASSLQGSGETQYF. The CDR3, as DNA: TGTGCCAGCAGCCTTCAAGGGAGTGGGGAGACCCAGTACTTC.

The rearrangement links TRBV7-2 to TRBJ2-1, with 9 nucleotides matching TRBD2. J lost 7 bases, V lost 1 base, and 5 bases had no gene match. The CDR3 loop spans 15 amino acids. The V gene's germline CDR1 is SGHTA and CDR2 FQGNSA. The CDR3 here is CASSLEAGGWNEQFF. CDR3 DNA: TGTGCCAGCAGCTTAGAAGCGGGAGGTTGGAATGAGCAGTTCTTC. Variable domain in full (rest from reference TRBV7-2 and TRBJ2-1): GAGVSQSPSNKVTEKGKDVELRCDPISGHTALYWYRQSLGQGLEFLIYFQGNSAPDKSGLPSDRFSAERTGGSVSTLTIQRTQQEDSAVYLCASSLEAGGWNEQFFGPGTRLTVL.

This chain uses TRBV21-1 with TRBJ2-7; the table's D call, TRBD1, has no DNA check behind it. TRBV21-1 is reported as a pseudogene. The CDR3 spans 13 residues. The CDR3 region is CANSSDRVYEQYF. CDR3 coding DNA: TGTGCCAACAGCTCTGACAGGGTCTACGAGCAGTACTTC.

The chain links TRBV28 to TRBJ2-5, with D perhaps TRBD2 (6 bases). V dropped 11 bases and J dropped 6 bases, with 25 bases sitting between them. The germline V gene has CDR1 MDHEN and CDR2 SYDVKM. The CDR3 is 15 residues long. CDR3 amino acids: CAGGVGDSRPQTQYF. The CDR3 DNA follows: TGTGCCGGCGGAGTGGGGGACTCACGTCCGCAGACCCAGTACTTC.

The V and J genes are TRBV20-1 and TRBJ2-7, with 8 bases lining up with TRBD2. Germline values: CDR1 DFQATT, CDR2 SNEGSKA (reference sequence). The CDR3 runs 14 residues. Trimming took 0 bases from V and 4 from J; bases not matched to a gene: 5. This CDR3 reads CSARDEGLGYEQYF. CDR3 coding DNA: TGCAGTGCTAGAGATGAGGGACTAGGTTACGAGCAGTACTTC.

Turning to this clonotype: One base away lies a much larger clone, so this may be a sequencing read error. The V and J genes are TRBV12-3 or TRBV12-4 and TRBJ2-1, with TRBD2 matching over 12 bases. The CDR3 totals 16 residues. Trimming took 5 bases from V and 4 from J; bases not matched to a gene: 6. CDR3 nucleotide sequence: TGTGCCAGCAGTAGGACCGGGACTAGCGGGTACAATGAGCAGTTCTTC. It encodes CASSRTGTSGYNEQFF.

The sample holds many counts of this clonotype. The CDR3 DNA reads TGTGCCACCTCGGGGGGTTCCCAAGAGACCCAGTACTTC. As protein: CATSGGSQETQYF. The rearrangement uses TRBV28 and TRBJ2-5; 7 bases agree with TRBD2. Germline lookup yields CDR1 MDHEN and CDR2 SYDVKM. V shed 10 bases and J 1 base; nucleotides not matched to a gene: 6. This CDR3 comprises 13 residues.

The chain links TRBV12-3 or TRBV12-4 to TRBJ2-1, with D tentatively TRBD2 (6 bases). Trimming stripped 5 bases from V and 2 bases from J, with 16 bases between. This CDR3 spans 16 amino acids. In nucleotides, the CDR3 is TGTGCCAGCAGTAGACTATTAGCGGCCGCCTACAATGAGCAGTTCTTC. It yields the protein CASSRLLAAAYNEQFF.

This chain joins TRBV13 and TRBJ2-1, with a tentative D call TRBD2 (6 bases). The CDR3 runs 14 residues. The V gene's germline CDR1 is PRHDT and CDR2 FYEKMQ (reference sequence). V lost 5 bases and J lost 7, with 15 bases in between. The CDR3 nucleotides read TGTGCCAGCAGCCCCTGGGGACTGCCGAATGAGCAGTTCTTC. Residues: CASSPWGLPNEQFF.

This rearrangement joins TRBV14 to TRBJ2-7, with 7 bases fitting TRBD1. CDR1 is SGHDN and CDR2 is FVKESK in the germline V gene. V was clipped by 0 bases and J by 2 bases; unmatched bases: 4. The CDR3 runs 15 residues. The CDR3 sequence: CASSQEGQPTYEQYF. In DNA, the CDR3 is TGTGCCAGCAGCCAAGAGGGACAGCCGACCTACGAGCAGTACTTC.

The chain recombines TRBV11-2 with TRBJ1-1, with D perhaps matching TRBD1 (6 bases). There are 16 residues in the CDR3. Germline V lookup: CDR1 SGHAT, CDR2 FQNNGV. V was pared by 1 base and J by 1 base, with 13 bases between. CDR3 region: CASSLVSGQQNTEAFF. The CDR3 nucleotides read TGTGCCAGCAGCTTAGTCAGTGGACAGCAGAACACTGAAGCTTTCTTT.

This clonotype has more than one count but fewer than ten. The chain is built from TRBV12-3 or TRBV12-4 and TRBJ2-1; D perhaps matches TRBD2 (6 bases). Trimming took 8 bases from V and 7 from J, leaving 27 bases between them. CDR3 size: 17 residues. In nucleotides, the CDR3 is TGTGCCAGCGGTACAGATGAGAAGCGGGTCGGGAGAAATGAGCAGTTCTTC. This translates into CASGTDEKRVGRNEQFF.

The rearrangement joins TRBV21-1 to TRBJ2-3. TRBV21-1 is a recognized pseudogene. This CDR3 has 14 amino acids. The CDR3 here is CASSMISRTDTQYF. In nucleotides, the CDR3 is TGTGCCAGCAGCATGATCAGTCGCACAGATACGCAGTATTTT.

The chain links TRBV12-3 or TRBV12-4 to TRBJ2-1, with 7 bases matching TRBD2. J was trimmed by 8 bases and V by 5 bases; bases with no gene match: 6. The length of the CDR3 is 13 residues. The CDR3 here is CASSTRTSDEQFF. The CDR3 DNA reads TGTGCCAGCAGTACTCGGACTAGTGATGAGCAGTTCTTC.

The chain has TRBV4-2 and TRBJ2-7; the D gene is possibly TRBD2 (7 bases). The DNA matches TRBJ2-4 better at its end, which makes the J call doubtful. CDR1 LGHNA and CDR2 YNFKEQ come from the germline V gene. This CDR3 spans 18 amino acids. The CDR3 spells CASSHYTSSGGAGNIQYF. CDR3 nucleotides: TGTGCCAGCAGCCACTACACCTCGAGTGGGGGGGCGGGAAACATTCAGTACTTC.

J is TRBJ2-5 and V is TRBV28, with a tentative D call TRBD2 (6 bases). CDR3 length equals 15 residues. Per germline, CDR1 MDHEN and CDR2 SYDVKM. The V gene lost 5 bases and the J gene lost 0 bases, with 13 bases spanning the gap. CDR3 region: CASSAILAHQETQYF. CDR3 bases: TGTGCCAGCAGTGCGATTCTAGCGCACCAAGAGACCCAGTACTTC.

Of note for this clonotype: The limits of the CDR3 on the DNA are not certain, so only TCRdb's listed CDR3 is given. The chain couples TRBV30 to TRBJ1-5. CDR1 and CDR2 (germline): GTSNPN, SVGIG (reference sequence). Ends included, the CDR3 has 14 residues. Here the CDR3 reads CAWSVGSGNQPLHF.

This sequence joins TRBV7-2 and TRBJ1-2; possibly TRBD1 for D (5 bases). Germline V gene data show CDR1 as SGHTA and CDR2 as FQGNSA. This CDR3 is built from 15 residues. V lost 1 base and J lost 7, with 16 bases in between. In DNA, the CDR3 is TGTGCCAGCAGCTTAGATCAGAGGGGTACGGGTGGCTACACCTTC. This translates into CASSLDQRGTGGYTF.